A selection of T cell receptor beta chains follows, all from one sample in a study of regulatory T cells in long-lasting Graves disease. One entry per CDR3 protein, called by TCRdb with MiXCR from the multiplex PCR reads. Among 350,000 to 500,000 distinct CDR3 sequences, approximately 22% were seen once, and the ten largest hold roughly an eighth. This specimen was peripheral blood mononuclear cells (PBMCs), taken when the disease was refractory, from a patient treated with antithyroid drugs. All receptors derive from a female donor with Graves disease. The CDR3 runs from the conserved cysteine through the conserved F or W. A D gene is named only where the DNA matches it firmly. Size is stated for part of the rows, as once, few or many counts, or as a class when the clone is expanded.

abundance | j_gene | v_gene | d_gene | CDR3nt | CDR3aa
- | TRBJ2-7 | TRBV7-3 | TRBD2 | TGTGCCAGCAGCTCTCAACTAGCGGACCCTGGCGAGCAGTACTTC | CASSSQLADPGEQYF
many | TRBJ2-5 | TRBV6-2/TRBV6-3 | - | TGTGCCGTGGGAGAGGGAGAGACCCAGTACTTC | CAVGEGETQYF
few | TRBJ2-5 | TRBV5-1 | - | TGCGCCAGCAGCTTGGTGTCGGCACAACAAGAGACCCAGTACTTC | CASSLVSAQQETQYF
- | TRBJ2-1 | TRBV2 | TRBD2 | TGTGCCAGCAGTGACCTAGCGGGAGAGATCGATGAGCAGTTCTTC | CASSDLAGEIDEQFF
many | TRBJ2-7 | TRBV27 | - | TGTGCCAGCATTGCCGGCTCCGAGCAGTACTTC | CASIAGSEQYF
many | TRBJ1-4 | TRBV6-5 | - | TGTGCCAGCAGTTACTCGCAAAGGGTAACTAATGAAAAACTGTTTTTT | CASSYSQRVTNEKLFF
- | TRBJ1-6 | TRBV5-6 | - | TGTGCCAGCAGCTTGGCCCCCGGAGGATCACCCCTCCACTTT | CASSLAPGGSPLHF
- | TRBJ1-1 | TRBV5-1 | TRBD1 | TGCGCCAGCAGCGGGGGGACAGGGGGCAAGACTGAAGCTTTCTTT | CASSGGTGGKTEAFF
once | TRBJ2-6 | TRBV4-1 | - | TGCGCCAGCAGCCATTCTGGGGCCAACGTCCTGACTTTC | CASSHSGANVLTF
- | TRBJ2-2 | TRBV6-5 | - | TGTGCCAGCAGTTACTCGAGTCCGGCCGGATGGACCGGGGAGCTGTTTTTT | CASSYSSPAGWTGELFF
- | TRBJ2-1 | TRBV20-1 | TRBD2 | TGCAGTGCTAGCCTGGGCGGGGGATACAATGAGCAGTTCTTC | CSASLGGGYNEQFF
- | TRBJ1-1 | TRBV19 | - | TGTGCCACCGGGACATCCCTGGGAACTGAAGCTTTCTTT | CATGTSLGTEAFF
- | TRBJ1-3 | TRBV20-1 | - | TGCAGTGCTCTACTGACGGACACCATATATTTT | CSALLTDTIYF
many | TRBJ1-5 | TRBV28 | - | TGTGCCAGCAGTTTAGGGGGGACCTTCAATCAGCCCCAGCATTTT | CASSLGGTFNQPQHF
- | TRBJ1-1 | TRBV5-6 | TRBD1 | TGTGCCAGCAGCTTGAAGCAGGGGGCGGGCGGAGCTTTCTTT | CASSLKQGAGGAFF
- | TRBJ1-2 | TRBV30 | TRBD1 | TGTGCCTGGATCGAGGACAGGGGGTCTGGCTACACCTTC | CAWIEDRGSGYTF
many | TRBJ2-7 | TRBV2 | TRBD2 | TGTGCCAGCAGTGAACGGGGGACTAGCGGGAGTCGGAGCTACGAGCAGTACTTC | CASSERGTSGSRSYEQYF
- | TRBJ1-1 | TRBV30 | - | TGTGCCTGGAGGACAGGACACAACACTGAAGCTTTCTTT | CAWRTGHNTEAFF
- | TRBJ1-1 | TRBV5-1 | - | TGCGCCAGCAGCACCCGACAGTTGAACACTGAAGCTTTCTTT | CASSTRQLNTEAFF
- | TRBJ2-5 | TRBV20-1 | - | TGCAGTGCGCACCCAGGAGCGCTCGGGGAGACCCAGTACTTC | CSAHPGALGETQYF
few | TRBJ1-1 | TRBV5-5 | - | TGTGCCAGCAGTAGTTTTAAAGTGAACACTGAAGCTTTCTTT | CASSSFKVNTEAFF
many | TRBJ1-5 | TRBV6-1 | TRBD1 | TGTGCCAGCAGAGGACAGGGAAATCAGCCCCAGCATTTT | CASRGQGNQPQHF
- | TRBJ2-1 | TRBV28 | TRBD1 | TGTGCCAGCAGTTTAGCGGACAGGGGGCGAGGTGAGCAGTTCTTC | CASSLADRGRGEQFF
many | TRBJ2-5 | TRBV3-1 | TRBD2 | TGTGCCAGCAGCCAAGATAAAGCGGGGCTGGGGCAAGAGACCCAGTACTTC | CASSQDKAGLGQETQYF